This T cell receptor beta chain was recovered during a study of blood T cell repertoires in COVID-19. Study at large: Acute and convalescent COVID-19 specimens originated in the United States, Italy and Spain. In each case, the material was cDNA or gDNA derived from T cells, B-cell-depleted T cells, or PBMCs.

Trimming removed 5 bases from V and 0 bases from J; junction bases left unmatched: 10. There are 16 residues in the CDR3. CDR1 and CDR2 from the germline V gene are SGHRS and YFSETQ. How the authors handled the data: How many nucleated cells were present was estimated from reference gene primer amplification. Libraries were prepared by immunoSEQ multiplex PCR; TCRdb keeps only in-frame clonotypes and omits some of them. The V and J calls and clone size are taken from that table; D and trimming were inferred from the DNA. The sample has about 110,000 clones, approximately 88% seen once. The chain has TRBV5-1 and TRBJ1-1, with 7 bases fitting TRBD1. The sample comprised peripheral blood. The origin of this receptor is a human donor in a cohort sampled during active COVID-19. The chain's CDR3 is CASRQGILVMNTEAFF. DNA of the CDR3: TGCGCCAGCAGACAGGGGATCCTCGTAATGAACACTGAAGCTTTCTTT.